Below, one T cell receptor beta chain is given with its context. Its binding antigen is unknown. Base qualities are missing; no much larger clone stands one base away. CDR1 is given as MDHEN and CDR2 as SYDVKM, both from the germline V gene. Deletion took 8 bases off V and 7 bases off J, with a span of 14 bases between the germline ends. CDR3 length: 13 amino acids, cysteine to phenylalanine. Here the CDR3 DNA is all that survives: 39 bases in frame from base 1. The record originates from a study of blood T cells in healthy people across ages (dated by TCRdb to about 2015). General notes on the study: In model experiments, template switching captured about one uniquely barcoded TCR beta cDNA molecule for every two T cells. Four age groups were formed from the donors: young (average around 15 years), middle-aged (approximately 40), aged (around 62) and long-lived (about 80). To avoid experimental bias, donors of different ages were spread randomly across the sequencing lanes. The study analyzed two additional independent replicas of 1 million unique cDNA reads from the same blood draw for two donors, one aged 18 to 29 and one aged 80 or older. Age-related changes in TCR beta repertoire diversity were measured in the study by deep sequencing normalized with unique cDNA molecular identifiers. What the research found in general, with its limitations: Compared with the aged group, the long-lived group had more naive CD4+ T cells, fewer expanded clones and increased TCR diversity, a pattern suggesting age selection. Because the CMV infection status of the donors was unknown, age-related changes in expanded clonotypes may potentially have been confounded. Observed TCR beta diversity per million T cells fell roughly linearly with age, and a significant reduction was already apparent by age about 38. Total diversity estimates from one million sequenced T cells were considered lower bounds and underestimates. Because profiling used bulk unsorted PBMCs, naive and antigen-experienced compartments could not be compared conclusively. A strong correlation was found between observed TCR beta diversity and the percentage of naive T cells measured by flow cytometry.

Preparation of the library involved 5' RACE. Sequencing used an Illumina HiSeq 2500. The second PCR ran for roughly 7 to 11 cycles and used a J-beta primer mix along with a sample-barcoded 5' primer. A template-switch 5' adaptor carrying 12 random nucleotides introduced a unique molecular identifier onto each TCR beta cDNA molecule. Each sample yielded at least 2.5 million CDR3-containing paired-end reads. First-strand cDNA was synthesized from all RNA with the Mint cDNA synthesis kit, primed by a TRBC-specific oligonucleotide. Following uracil-DNA glycosylase treatment, a first 18-cycle PCR with universal primers M1SS and BC2_uni_R was performed on all cDNA. Under the source paper's analysis protocol: Normalization of each sample was performed by random selection of 1 million high-quality reads, each carrying a distinct molecular identifier. Reads sharing molecular identifiers were discarded rather than binned into consensus sequences. MiTCR, with a Q25 quality threshold and the strictest error-elimination algorithm, was used for CDR3 identification, clonotype clustering and error correction. A nonparametric unseen species model with Euler transformation was used to estimate a lower bound on total TCR beta diversity. TCRdb took the public reads, trimmed them with fastp at Q25, ran MiXCR for clone calling and kept in-frame beta chains. All rows with the same CDR3 protein become a single entry with the most common DNA and genes. These V and J calls are TCRdb output, not the study's own analysis. Recorded for this sample are hundreds of thousands of distinct CDR3 sequences; roughly three fifths of them occurred a single time. The ten largest make up roughly 26% of the sample.

The donors were some 36 Caucasian individuals from Russia, aged roughly 6 to 100 years, who were systemically healthy. Each donor gave about 9.8 milliliters of peripheral blood, drawn into EDTA-treated Vacutainer tubes. Ficoll-Paque density-gradient centrifugation was used to isolate PBMCs, with at least 6.5 million per sample. Trizol reagent was used to extract total RNA from PBMCs, with at least 6 micrograms per sample. Naive CD45RAhigh/CD27high T cell percentages were measured by flow cytometry on a PBMC aliquot from every donor. Material for sequencing was blood. The receptor chain draws on TRBV28 and TRBJ1-4; the D gene is possibly TRBD1, with 6 bases matching. This receptor was identified in a man aged 40-49 years in good health. In nucleotide form, the sequence is TGTGCCAGCGGATACAGGGCGGGTGAAAAACTGTTTTTT. It codes for CASGYRAGEKLFF.